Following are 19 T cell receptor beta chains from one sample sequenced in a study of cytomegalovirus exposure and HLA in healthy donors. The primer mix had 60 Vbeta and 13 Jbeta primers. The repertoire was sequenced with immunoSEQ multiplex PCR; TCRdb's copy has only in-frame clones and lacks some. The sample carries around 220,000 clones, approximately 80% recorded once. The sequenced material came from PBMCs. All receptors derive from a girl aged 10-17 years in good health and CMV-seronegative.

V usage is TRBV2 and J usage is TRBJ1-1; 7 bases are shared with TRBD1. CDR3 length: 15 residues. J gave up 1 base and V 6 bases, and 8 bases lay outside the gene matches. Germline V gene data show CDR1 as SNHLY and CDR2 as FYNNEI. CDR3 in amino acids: CASRAETGANTEAFF. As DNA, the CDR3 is TGTGCCAGCAGGGCAGAAACAGGGGCGAACACTGAAGCTTTCTTT.

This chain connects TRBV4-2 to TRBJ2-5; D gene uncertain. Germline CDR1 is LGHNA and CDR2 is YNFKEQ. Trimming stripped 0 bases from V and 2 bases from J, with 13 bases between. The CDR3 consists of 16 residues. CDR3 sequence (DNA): TGTGCCAGCAGCCAAGAACCTAGTTTCGGGCAAGAGACCCAGTACTTC. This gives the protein CASSQEPSFGQETQYF.

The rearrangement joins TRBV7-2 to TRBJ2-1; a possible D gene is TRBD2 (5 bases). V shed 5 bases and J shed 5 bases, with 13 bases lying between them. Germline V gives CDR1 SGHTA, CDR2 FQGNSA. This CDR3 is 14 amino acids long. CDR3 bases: TGTGCCAGCAGCAAGATTTCCGGGAACAATGAGCAGTTCTTC. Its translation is CASSKISGNNEQFF.

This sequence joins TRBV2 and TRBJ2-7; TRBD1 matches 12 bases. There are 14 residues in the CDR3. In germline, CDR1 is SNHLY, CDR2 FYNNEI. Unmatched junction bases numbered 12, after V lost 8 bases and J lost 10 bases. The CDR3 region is CASLKSGTGGAQYF. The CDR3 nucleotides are TGTGCCAGCCTTAAGTCCGGGACAGGGGGCGCACAGTACTTC.

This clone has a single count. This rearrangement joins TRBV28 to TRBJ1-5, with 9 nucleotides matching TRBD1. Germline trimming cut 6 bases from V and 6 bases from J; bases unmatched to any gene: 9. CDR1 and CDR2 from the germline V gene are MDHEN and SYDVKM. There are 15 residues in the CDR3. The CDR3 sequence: CASRNRDRVSQPQHF. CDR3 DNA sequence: TGTGCCAGCAGGAACCGGGACAGGGTCTCTCAGCCCCAGCATTTT.

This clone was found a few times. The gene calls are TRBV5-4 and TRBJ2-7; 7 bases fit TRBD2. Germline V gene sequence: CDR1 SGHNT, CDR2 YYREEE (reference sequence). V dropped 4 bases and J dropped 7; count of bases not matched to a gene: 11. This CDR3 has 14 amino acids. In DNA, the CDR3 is TGTGCCAGCAGCACTAGCGAGTGGTACGGAGAGCAGTACTTC. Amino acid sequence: CASSTSEWYGEQYF.

The CDR3 loop is CASAPSWATDTQYF. The DNA for the CDR3 is TGTGCCAGCGCGCCGAGCTGGGCCACAGATACGCAGTATTTT. V usage is TRBV6-5 and J usage is TRBJ2-3; D is unclear. Germline CDR1 is MNHEY and CDR2 is SVGAGI. Trimming shortened V by 8 bases and J by 2 bases, and 14 bases separated the two germline ends. The CDR3 contains 14 residues.

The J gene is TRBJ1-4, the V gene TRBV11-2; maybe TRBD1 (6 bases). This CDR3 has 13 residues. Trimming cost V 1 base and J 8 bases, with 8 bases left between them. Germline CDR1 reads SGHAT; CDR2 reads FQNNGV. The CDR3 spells CASSLVRGEKLFF. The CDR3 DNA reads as TGTGCCAGCAGCTTAGTGAGGGGGGAAAAACTGTTTTTT.

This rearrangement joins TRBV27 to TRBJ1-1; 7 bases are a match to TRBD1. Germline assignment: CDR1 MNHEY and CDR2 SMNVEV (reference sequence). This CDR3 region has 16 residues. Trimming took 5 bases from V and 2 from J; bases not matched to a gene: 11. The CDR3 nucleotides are TGTGCCAGCAGTCTGGAGTACAGGGGACCTAACACTGAAGCTTTCTTT. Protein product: CASSLEYRGPNTEAFF.

CDR3: CASSSRTSGAGELFF. Written as DNA, the CDR3 is TGTGCCAGCAGTTCTCGGACTAGCGGGGCGGGGGAGCTGTTTTTT. V gene TRBV27 combines with J gene TRBJ2-2; 12 nucleotides align to TRBD2. The trim removed 4 bases at V and 8 bases at J, leaving 5 bases unmatched. CDR1 and CDR2 (germline): MNHEY, SMNVEV (reference sequence). CDR3 length equals 15 residues.

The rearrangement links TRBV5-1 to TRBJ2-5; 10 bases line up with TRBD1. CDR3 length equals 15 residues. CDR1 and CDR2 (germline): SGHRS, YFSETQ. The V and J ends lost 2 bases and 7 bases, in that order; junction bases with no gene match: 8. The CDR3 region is CASSLPGQGKGTQYF. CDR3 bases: TGCGCCAGCAGCTTACCGGGACAGGGGAAGGGGACCCAGTACTTC.

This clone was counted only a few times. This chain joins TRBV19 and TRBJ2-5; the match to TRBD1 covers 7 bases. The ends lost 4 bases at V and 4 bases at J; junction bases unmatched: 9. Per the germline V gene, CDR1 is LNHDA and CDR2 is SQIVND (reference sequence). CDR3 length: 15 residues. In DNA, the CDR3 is TGTGCCAGTAGTACCCGGGACAGCAGGGCAGAGACCCAGTACTTC. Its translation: CASSTRDSRAETQYF.

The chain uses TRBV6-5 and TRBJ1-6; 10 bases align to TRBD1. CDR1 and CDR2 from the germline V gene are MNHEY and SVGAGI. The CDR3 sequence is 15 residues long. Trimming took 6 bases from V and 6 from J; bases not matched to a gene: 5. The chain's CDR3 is CASSTGDRGNSPLHF. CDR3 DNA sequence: TGTGCCAGCAGCACCGGGGACAGGGGTAATTCACCCCTCCACTTT.

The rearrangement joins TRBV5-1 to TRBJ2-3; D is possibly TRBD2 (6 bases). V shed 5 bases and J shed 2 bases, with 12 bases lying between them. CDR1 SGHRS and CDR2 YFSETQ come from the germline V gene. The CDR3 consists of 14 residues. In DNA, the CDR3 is TGCGCCAGCAGTCCCGGCGGGGTCACAGATACGCAGTATTTT. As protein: CASSPGGVTDTQYF.

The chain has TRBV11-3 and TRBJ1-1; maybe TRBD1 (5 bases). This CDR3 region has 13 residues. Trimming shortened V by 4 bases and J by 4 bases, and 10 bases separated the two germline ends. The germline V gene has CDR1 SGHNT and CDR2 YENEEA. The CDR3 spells CASSSGGGTEAFF. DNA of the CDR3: TGTGCCAGCAGCTCGGGGGGAGGCACTGAAGCTTTCTTT.

The CDR3 is CASSEYSSGLYNEQFF. The CDR3 DNA is TGTGCCAGCAGTGAATATTCTAGCGGTCTCTACAATGAGCAGTTCTTC. The rearrangement uses TRBV6-1 and TRBJ2-1, with 7 bases that match TRBD2. Germline loops: CDR1 MNHNS, CDR2 SASEGT. The CDR3 extends over 16 amino acids. Trimming at V came to 2 bases and at J to 3 bases, leaving 7 bases not matched to a gene.

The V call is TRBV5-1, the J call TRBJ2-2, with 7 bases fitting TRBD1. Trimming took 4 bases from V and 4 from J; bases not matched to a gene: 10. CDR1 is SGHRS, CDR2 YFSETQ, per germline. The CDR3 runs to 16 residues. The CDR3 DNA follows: TGCGCCAGCAGCGTAGACGGGACAGAAATCACCGGGGAGCTGTTTTTT. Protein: CASSVDGTEITGELFF.

The CDR3 spells CASSSTQGGNTEAFF. The CDR3 region has the DNA TGTGCCAGCAGTTCCACACAGGGGGGGAACACTGAAGCTTTCTTT. The chain couples TRBV6-6 to TRBJ1-1; 8 bases match TRBD1. Germline trimming cut 4 bases from V and 1 base from J; bases unmatched to any gene: 5. This CDR3 is 15 amino acids long. In germline, CDR1 is MNHNY, CDR2 SVGAGI (reference sequence).

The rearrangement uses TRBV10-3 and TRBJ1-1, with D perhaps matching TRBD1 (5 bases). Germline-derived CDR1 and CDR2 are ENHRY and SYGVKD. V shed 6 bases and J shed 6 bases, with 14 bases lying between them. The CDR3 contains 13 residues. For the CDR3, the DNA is TGTGCCATCAGCCTCGGGGGGTTTGCTGAAGCTTTCTTT. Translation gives CAISLGGFAEAFF.